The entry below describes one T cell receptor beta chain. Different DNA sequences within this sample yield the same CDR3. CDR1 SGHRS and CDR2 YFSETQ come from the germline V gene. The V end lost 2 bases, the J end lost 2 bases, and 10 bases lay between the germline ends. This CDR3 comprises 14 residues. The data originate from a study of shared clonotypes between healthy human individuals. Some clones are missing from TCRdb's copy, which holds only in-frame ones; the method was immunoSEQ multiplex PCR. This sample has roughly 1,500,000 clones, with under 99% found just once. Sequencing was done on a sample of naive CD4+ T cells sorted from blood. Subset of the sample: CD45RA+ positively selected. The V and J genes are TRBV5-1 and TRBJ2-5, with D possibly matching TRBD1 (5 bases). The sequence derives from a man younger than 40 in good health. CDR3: CASSLGHPQETQYF. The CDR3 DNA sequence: TGCGCCAGCAGCTTAGGACATCCACAAGAGACCCAGTACTTC.